This T cell receptor beta chain was recorded in a study of cytomegalovirus exposure and HLA in healthy donors. PCR was performed using 60 Vbeta and 13 Jbeta primers. Libraries were prepared by immunoSEQ multiplex PCR; TCRdb keeps only in-frame clonotypes and omits some of them. The sample carries more than 150,000 clones, around four fifths recorded once. This clonotype was sampled from a man younger than 30 in good health and CMV-seronegative. The specimen was PBMCs.

The CDR3 DNA is TGTGCCAGCAGTTACTCGATGGGGGGCACCGGGGAGCTGTTTTTT. Amino acids: CASSYSMGGTGELFF. The genes are TRBV6-5 and TRBJ2-2; D may be TRBD2 (6 bases). Germline V gene sequence: CDR1 MNHEY, CDR2 SVGAGI. This CDR3 is built from 15 residues. V lost 0 bases and J lost 4, with 9 bases in between.